This T cell receptor beta chain was sequenced in a study of shared T cell receptors in the human thymus. This CDR3 is 16 amino acids long. The V segment lost 0 bases and the J segment 6 bases; nucleotides outside the gene matches: 7. Germline CDR1 and CDR2: LGHNA and YSLEER. The assay was immunoSEQ multiplex PCR, and TCRdb's table has in-frame clones only and misses some. The sample records hundreds of thousands of clones, around 87% being singletons. A further study also used this sample, focusing on human thymus T cells. That study adds: Resected material from corrective heart surgery provided the thymus tissue analysed. Apparent skewing of V and J gene usage characterized both thymic and blood repertoires. In unrelated individuals, thymic repertoires overlapped highly, according to related research.

This TCR came from a boy under two years old with a congenital heart defect. The material sequenced was thymocytes. J is TRBJ2-1 and V is TRBV4-3, with 8 positions matching TRBD2. This CDR3 is CASSQDCPGGGNEQFF. CDR3 nucleotides: TGCGCCAGCAGCCAAGATTGTCCGGGAGGGGGCAATGAGCAGTTCTTC.